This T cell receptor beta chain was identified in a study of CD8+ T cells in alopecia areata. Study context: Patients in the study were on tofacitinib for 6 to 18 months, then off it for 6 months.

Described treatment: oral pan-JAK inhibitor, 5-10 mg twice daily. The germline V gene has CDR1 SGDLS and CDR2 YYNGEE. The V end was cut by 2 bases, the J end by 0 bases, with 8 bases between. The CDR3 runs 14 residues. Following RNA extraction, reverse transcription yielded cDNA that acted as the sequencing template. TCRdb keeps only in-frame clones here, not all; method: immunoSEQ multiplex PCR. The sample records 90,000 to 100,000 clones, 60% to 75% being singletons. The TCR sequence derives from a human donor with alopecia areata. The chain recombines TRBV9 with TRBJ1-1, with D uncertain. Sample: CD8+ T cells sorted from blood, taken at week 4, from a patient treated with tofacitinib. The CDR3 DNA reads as TGTGCCAGCAGCGTTGCAGGACTGAACACTGAAGCTTTCTTT. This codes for CASSVAGLNTEAFF.